This T cell receptor beta chain was sequenced in a study of metastatic and nonmetastatic thyroid tumors. Whole-study context: Across blood and tumor or nodule tissue, repertoires from malignant and benign thyroid patients were compared with one another. General observations from the study: Compared with benign nodules, malignant thyroid tumors were reported to have significantly higher TCR beta diversity in both blood and tumor.

The V segment lost 4 bases and the J segment 3 bases; nucleotides outside the gene matches: 5. Germline V lookup: CDR1 SEHNR, CDR2 FQNEAQ (reference sequence). This CDR3 contains 14 residues. Authors' analysis steps: The study built a papillary thyroid cancer distant-metastasis classifier from CDR3 differences across clinicopathological groups. TCRdb re-analyzed the PCR reads through MiXCR. TCRdb, rather than the study authors, made the V and J calls. This table has 75,000 to 100,000 clones, 9.5% to 15% appearing once. Each patient went into thyroid surgery without having received any treatment. As to this clone: Antigen: not known.

The receptor was derived from a female donor with papillary thyroid cancer or a benign thyroid nodule (not recorded which). Some clones in this sample may be carry-over from other donors' samples. V is TRBV7-9 and J is TRBJ1-1, with 7 nucleotides matching TRBD1. Sequenced input: blood. The CDR3 spells CASSYMTGYTEAFF. CDR3 nucleotides: TGTGCCAGCAGCTATATGACAGGGTACACTGAAGCTTTCTTT.